A single sample is the source of the 5 T cell receptor beta chains below, sequenced in a study of Graves' ophthalmopathy and Graves' hyperthyroidism. RNA transcripts were the template, and TCR beta CDR3 regions were amplified from them. HTBI primers served in a first-round RT-PCR, which a second-round multiplex PCR followed. Using its own MiXCR run on the multiplex PCR reads, TCRdb lists one record per CDR3 protein. The repertoire has approximately 700,000 distinct CDR3 sequences, about two fifths of them found once; the top ten carry over 2.5%. The sequencing sample was made of peripheral blood. Receptors originate from an adult man with Graves' ophthalmopathy.

Comments on this clonotype: It may be a read error: a sequence one base away is much more abundant. This CDR3 is missing its conserved last phenylalanine or tryptophan, likely due to a read error. The genes are TRBV6-5 and TRBJ1-1; D might be TRBD1 (5 bases). Deletions cut 7 bases from V and 4 bases from J, with 16 bases between. CDR3 length: 14 residues. Per germline, CDR1 MNHEY and CDR2 SVGAGI. The DNA of the CDR3 is TGTGCCAGCACCGTGGGGGGAAGGTTCACTGAAGCTTTCTCT. Its translation: CASTVGGRFTEAFS.

There are a few counts of this clonotype. The J gene is TRBJ2-7, the V gene TRBV4-2; 9 bases line up with TRBD1. CDR3 length: 16 residues. V shed 3 bases, J shed 3 bases, and the junction held 9 bases outside the gene matches. The germline CDR1 and CDR2 sequences are LGHNA and YNFKEQ. CDR3 residues: CASSQGQGLIIYEQYF. The CDR3 DNA follows: TGTGCCAGCAGCCAGGGACAGGGTCTGATTATCTACGAGCAGTACTTC.

This clonotype has at least ten counts. This chain links TRBV29-1 with TRBJ1-1, with 7 nucleotides matching TRBD1. Germline V gene data show CDR1 as SQVTM and CDR2 as ANQGSEA. This CDR3 is 13 amino acids long. V lost 4 bases and J lost 6; bases outside the gene matches: 8. The CDR3 reads CSVGIQGSAEAFF. CDR3 in DNA: TGCAGCGTTGGCATACAGGGGTCCGCTGAAGCTTTCTTT.

This chain connects TRBV5-1 to TRBJ2-7; 9 bases agree with TRBD1. This CDR3 spans 16 amino acids. V lost 0 bases, J lost 5 bases, and 9 bases stayed unmatched. In germline, CDR1 is SGHRS, CDR2 YFSETQ. CDR3 coding DNA: TGCGCCAGCAGCTTGGAGGGGACAGGGTTGGGGGACGAGCAGTACTTC. This translates into CASSLEGTGLGDEQYF.

This clonotype was observed many times. The chain couples TRBV9 to TRBJ1-2, with TRBD1 matching 8 bases. Germline V CDR1 and CDR2: SGDLS, YYNGEE. The CDR3 contains 15 residues. Trimming cost V 4 bases and J 3 bases; bases outside gene matches: 8. The chain's CDR3 is CASSPRQGIDYGYTF. The CDR3 DNA follows: TGTGCCAGCAGCCCCCGACAGGGGATAGACTATGGCTACACCTTC.